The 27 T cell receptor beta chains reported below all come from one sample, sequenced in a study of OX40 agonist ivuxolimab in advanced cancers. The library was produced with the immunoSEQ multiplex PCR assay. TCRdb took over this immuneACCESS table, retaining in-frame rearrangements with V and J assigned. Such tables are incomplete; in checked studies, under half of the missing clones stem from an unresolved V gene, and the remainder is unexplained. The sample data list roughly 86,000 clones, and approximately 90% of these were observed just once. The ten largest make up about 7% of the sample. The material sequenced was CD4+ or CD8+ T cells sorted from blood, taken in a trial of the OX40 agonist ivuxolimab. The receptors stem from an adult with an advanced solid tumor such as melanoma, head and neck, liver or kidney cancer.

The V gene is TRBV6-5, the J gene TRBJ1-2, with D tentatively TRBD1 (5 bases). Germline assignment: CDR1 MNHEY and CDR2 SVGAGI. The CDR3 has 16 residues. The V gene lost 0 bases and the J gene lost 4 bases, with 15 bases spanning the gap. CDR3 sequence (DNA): TGTGCCAGCAGTTACTCTTCGGAGCGACAGAGCTATGGCTACACCTTC. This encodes CASSYSSERQSYGYTF.

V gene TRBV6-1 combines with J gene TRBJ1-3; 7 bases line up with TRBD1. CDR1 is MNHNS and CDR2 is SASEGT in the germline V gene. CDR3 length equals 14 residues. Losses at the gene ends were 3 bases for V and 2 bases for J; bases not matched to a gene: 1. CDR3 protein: CASSETGPGNTIYF. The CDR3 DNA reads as TGTGCCAGCAGTGAGACAGGGCCTGGAAACACCATATATTTT.

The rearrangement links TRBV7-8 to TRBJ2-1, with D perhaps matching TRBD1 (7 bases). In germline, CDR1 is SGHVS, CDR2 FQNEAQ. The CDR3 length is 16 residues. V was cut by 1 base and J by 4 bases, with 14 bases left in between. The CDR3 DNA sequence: TGTGCCAGCAGCTTAGTAGGACCAGGGGGGTACAATGAGCAGTTCTTC. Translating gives CASSLVGPGGYNEQFF.

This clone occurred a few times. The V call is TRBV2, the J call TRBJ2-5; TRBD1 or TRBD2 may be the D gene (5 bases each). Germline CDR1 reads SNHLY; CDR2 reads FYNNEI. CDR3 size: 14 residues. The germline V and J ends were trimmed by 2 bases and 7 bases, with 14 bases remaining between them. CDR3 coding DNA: TGTGCCAGCAGTGAAAGTGGGGGTGGAAGGACCCAGTACTTC. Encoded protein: CASSESGGGRTQYF. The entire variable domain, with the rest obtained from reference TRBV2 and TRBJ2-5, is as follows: EPEVTQTPSHQVTQMGQEVILRCVPISNHLYFYWYRQILGQKVEFLVSFYNNEISEKSEIFDDQFSVERPDGSNFTLKIRSTKLEDSAMYFCASSESGGGRTQYFGPGTRLLVL.

The CDR3 spells CASSRTSGTLYEQYF. The CDR3 DNA reads TGTGCCAGCAGCCGGACTAGCGGGACACTTTACGAGCAGTACTTC. The V call is TRBV11-2, the J call TRBJ2-7, with 12 bases matching TRBD2. CDR1 and CDR2 from the germline V gene are SGHAT and FQNNGV. After removal of 5 bases from V and 4 bases from J, the junction contained 6 bases not matched to a gene. The CDR3 has 15 residues. The full variable domain, completed using reference TRBV11-2 and TRBJ2-7, is EAGVAQSPRYKIIEKRQSVAFWCNPISGHATLYWYQQILGQGPKLLIQFQNNGVVDDSQLPKDRFSAERLKGVDSTLKIQPAKLEDSAVYLCASSRTSGTLYEQYFGPGTRLTVT.

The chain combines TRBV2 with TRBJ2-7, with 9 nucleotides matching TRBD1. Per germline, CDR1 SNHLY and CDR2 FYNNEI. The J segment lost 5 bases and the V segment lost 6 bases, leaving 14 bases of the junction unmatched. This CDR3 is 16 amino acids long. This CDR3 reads CASRDPGTGKVHEQYF. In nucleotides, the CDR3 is TGTGCCAGCAGAGACCCCGGGACAGGGAAGGTCCACGAGCAGTACTTC.

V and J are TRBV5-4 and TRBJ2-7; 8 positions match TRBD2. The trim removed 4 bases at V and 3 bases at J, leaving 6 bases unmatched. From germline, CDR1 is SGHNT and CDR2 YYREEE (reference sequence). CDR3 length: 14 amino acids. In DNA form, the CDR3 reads TGTGCCAGCAGCCCCCGGGAGGGGAGCTACGAGCAGTACTTC. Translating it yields CASSPREGSYEQYF.

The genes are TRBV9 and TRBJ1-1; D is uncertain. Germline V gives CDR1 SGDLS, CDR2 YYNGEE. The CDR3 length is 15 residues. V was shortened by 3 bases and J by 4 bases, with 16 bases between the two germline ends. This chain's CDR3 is CASSADALRATEAFF. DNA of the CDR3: TGTGCCAGCAGCGCTGACGCCCTTCGCGCCACTGAAGCTTTCTTT.

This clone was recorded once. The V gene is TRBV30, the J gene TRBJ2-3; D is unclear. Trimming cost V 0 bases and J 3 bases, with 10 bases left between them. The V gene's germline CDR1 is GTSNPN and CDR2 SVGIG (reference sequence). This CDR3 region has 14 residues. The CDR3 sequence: CAWSVTLTTDTQYF. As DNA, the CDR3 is TGTGCCTGGAGTGTTACGCTGACTACAGATACGCAGTATTTT. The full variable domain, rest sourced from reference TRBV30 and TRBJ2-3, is SQTIHQWPATLVQPVGSPLSLECTVEGTSNPNLYWYRQAAGRGLQLLFYSVGIGQISSEVPQNLSASRPQDRQFILSSKKLLLSDSGFYLCAWSVTLTTDTQYFGPGTRLTVL.

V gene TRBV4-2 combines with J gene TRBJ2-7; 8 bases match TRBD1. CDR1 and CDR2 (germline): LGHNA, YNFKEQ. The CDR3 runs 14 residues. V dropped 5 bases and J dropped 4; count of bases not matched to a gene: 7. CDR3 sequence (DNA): TGTGCCAGCAGCTTAAAGGACAGGGTTTACGAGCAGTACTTC. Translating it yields CASSLKDRVYEQYF.

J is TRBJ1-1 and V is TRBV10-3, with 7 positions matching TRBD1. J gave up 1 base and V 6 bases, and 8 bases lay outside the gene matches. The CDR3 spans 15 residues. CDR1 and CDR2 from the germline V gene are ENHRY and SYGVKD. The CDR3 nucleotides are TGTGCCATCAGCTCGGAAGGGGGCAGGAACACTGAAGCTTTCTTT. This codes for CAISSEGGRNTEAFF.

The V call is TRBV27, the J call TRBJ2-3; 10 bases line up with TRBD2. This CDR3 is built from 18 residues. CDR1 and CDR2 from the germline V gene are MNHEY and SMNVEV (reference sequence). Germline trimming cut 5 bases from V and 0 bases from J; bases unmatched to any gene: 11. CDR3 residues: CASSTSTSGRTSTDTQYF. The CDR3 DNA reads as TGTGCCAGCAGTACCTCGACTAGCGGGCGTACTAGCACAGATACGCAGTATTTT.

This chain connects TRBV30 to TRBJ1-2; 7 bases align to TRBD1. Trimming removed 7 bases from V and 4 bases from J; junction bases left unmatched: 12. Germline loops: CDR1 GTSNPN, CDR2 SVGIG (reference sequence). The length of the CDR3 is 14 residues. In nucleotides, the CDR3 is TGTGCCTACCAACCAGGGGGGGGGCTCTATGGCTACACCTTC. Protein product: CAYQPGGGLYGYTF.

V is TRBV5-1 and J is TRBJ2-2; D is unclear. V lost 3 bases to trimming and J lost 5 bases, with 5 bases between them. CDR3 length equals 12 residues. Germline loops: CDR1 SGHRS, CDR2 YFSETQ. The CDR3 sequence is CASSSRTGELFF. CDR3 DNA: TGCGCCAGCAGCTCACGAACCGGGGAGCTGTTTTTT.

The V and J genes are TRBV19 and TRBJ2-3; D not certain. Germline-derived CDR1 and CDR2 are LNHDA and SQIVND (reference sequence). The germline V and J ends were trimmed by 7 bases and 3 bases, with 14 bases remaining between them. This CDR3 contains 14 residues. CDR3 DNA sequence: TGTGCCAGTAACCCCGGGCTGGGGACAGATACGCAGTATTTT. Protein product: CASNPGLGTDTQYF.

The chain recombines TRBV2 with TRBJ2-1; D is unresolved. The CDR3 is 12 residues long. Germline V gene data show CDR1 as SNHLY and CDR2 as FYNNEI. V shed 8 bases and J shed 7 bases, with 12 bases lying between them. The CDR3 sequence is CASLRAMNEQFF. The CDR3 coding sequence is TGTGCCAGCTTGCGAGCAATGAATGAGCAGTTCTTC.

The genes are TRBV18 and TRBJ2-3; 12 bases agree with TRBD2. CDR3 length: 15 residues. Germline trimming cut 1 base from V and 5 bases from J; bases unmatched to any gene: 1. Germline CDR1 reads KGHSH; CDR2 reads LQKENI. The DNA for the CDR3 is TGTGCCAGCTCACCACAGGGACTAGCGGGAGATACGCAGTATTTT. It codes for CASSPQGLAGDTQYF. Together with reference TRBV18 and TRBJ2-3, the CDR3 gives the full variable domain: NAGVMQNPRHLVRRRGQEARLRCSPMKGHSHVYWYRQLPEEGLKFMVYLQKENIIDESGMPKERFSAEFPKEGPSILRIQQVVRGDSAAYFCASSPQGLAGDTQYFGPGTRLTVL.

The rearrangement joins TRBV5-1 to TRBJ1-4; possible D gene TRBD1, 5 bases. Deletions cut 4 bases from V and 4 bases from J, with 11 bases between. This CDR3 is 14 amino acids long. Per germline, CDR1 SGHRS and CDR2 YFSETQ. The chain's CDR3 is CASSPGRGNEKLFF. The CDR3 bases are TGCGCCAGCAGCCCAGGGCGGGGTAATGAAAAACTGTTTTTT.

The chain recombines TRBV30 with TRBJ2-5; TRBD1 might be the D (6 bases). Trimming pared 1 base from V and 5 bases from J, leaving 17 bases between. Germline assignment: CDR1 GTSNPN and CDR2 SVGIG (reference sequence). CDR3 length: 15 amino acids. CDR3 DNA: TGTGCCTGGAGTGGAACTACAGGGACGGGGGAGACCCAGTACTTC. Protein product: CAWSGTTGTGETQYF.

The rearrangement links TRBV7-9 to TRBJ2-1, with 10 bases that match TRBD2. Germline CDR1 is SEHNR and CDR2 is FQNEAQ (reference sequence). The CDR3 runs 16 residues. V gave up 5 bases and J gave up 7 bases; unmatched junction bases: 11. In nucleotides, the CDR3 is TGTGCCAGCAGCCTAACCCAAGCGGGAGGGGTAAATGAGCAGTTCTTC. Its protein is CASSLTQAGGVNEQFF. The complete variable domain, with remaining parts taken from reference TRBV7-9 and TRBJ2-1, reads DTGVSQNPRHKITKRGQNVTFRCDPISEHNRLYWYRQTLGQGPEFLTYFQNEAQLEKSRLLSDRFSAERPKGSFSTLEIQRTEQGDSAMYLCASSLTQAGGVNEQFFGPGTRLTVL.

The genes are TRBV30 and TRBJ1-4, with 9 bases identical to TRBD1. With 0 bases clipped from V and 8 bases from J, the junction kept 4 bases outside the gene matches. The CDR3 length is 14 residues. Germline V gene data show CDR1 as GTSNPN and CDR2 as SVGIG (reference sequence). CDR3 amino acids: CAWSVQGASEKLFF. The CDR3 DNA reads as TGTGCCTGGAGTGTACAGGGGGCAAGCGAAAAACTGTTTTTT.

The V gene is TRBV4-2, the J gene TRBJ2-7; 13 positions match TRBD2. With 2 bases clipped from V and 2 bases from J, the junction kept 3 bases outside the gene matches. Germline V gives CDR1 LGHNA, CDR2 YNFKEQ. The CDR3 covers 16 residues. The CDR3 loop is CASSQTGTSGTYEQYF. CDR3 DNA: TGTGCCAGCAGCCAAACCGGGACTAGCGGGACCTACGAGCAGTACTTC.

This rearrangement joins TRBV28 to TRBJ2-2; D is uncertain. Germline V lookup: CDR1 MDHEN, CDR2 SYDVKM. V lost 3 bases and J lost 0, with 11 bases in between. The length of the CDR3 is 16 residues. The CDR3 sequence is CASSLRRPPNTGELFF. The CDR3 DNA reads TGTGCCAGCAGTTTGCGCCGGCCTCCGAACACCGGGGAGCTGTTTTTT. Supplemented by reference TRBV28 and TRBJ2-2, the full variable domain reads DVKVTQSSRYLVKRTGEKVFLECVQDMDHENMFWYRQDPGLGLRLIYFSYDVKMKEKGDIPEGYSVSREKKERFSLILESASTNQTSMYLCASSLRRPPNTGELFFGEGSRLTVL.

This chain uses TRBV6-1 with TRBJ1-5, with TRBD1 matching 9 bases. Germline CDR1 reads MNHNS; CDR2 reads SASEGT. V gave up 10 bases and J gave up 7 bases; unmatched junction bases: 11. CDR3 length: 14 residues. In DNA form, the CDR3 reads TGTGCCATCAGCGGGACAGGGTTGGGGCAGCCCCAGCATTTT. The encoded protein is CAISGTGLGQPQHF.

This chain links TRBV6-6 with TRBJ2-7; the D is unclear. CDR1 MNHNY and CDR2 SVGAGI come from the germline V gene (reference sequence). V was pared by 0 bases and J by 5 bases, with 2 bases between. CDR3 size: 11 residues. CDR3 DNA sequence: TGTGCCAGCAGTTACTCGAACGAGCAGTACTTC. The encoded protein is CASSYSNEQYF.

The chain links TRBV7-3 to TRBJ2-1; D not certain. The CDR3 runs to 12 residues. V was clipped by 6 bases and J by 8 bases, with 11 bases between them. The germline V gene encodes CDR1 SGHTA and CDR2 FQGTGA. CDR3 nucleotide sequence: TGTGCCAGCAGTCAAATGGGTGATGAGCAGTTCTTC. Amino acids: CASSQMGDEQFF. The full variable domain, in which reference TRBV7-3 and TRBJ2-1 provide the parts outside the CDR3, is GAGVSQTPSNKVTEKGKYVELRCDPISGHTALYWYRQSLGQGPEFLIYFQGTGAADDSGLPNDRFFAVRPEGSVSTLKIQRTERGDSAVYLCASSQMGDEQFFGPGTRLTVL.

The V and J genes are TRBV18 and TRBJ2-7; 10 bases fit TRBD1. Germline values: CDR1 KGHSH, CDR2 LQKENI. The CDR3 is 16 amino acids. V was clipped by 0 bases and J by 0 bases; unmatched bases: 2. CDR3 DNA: TGTGCCAGCTCACCACCGGGACAGGGGCGCTCCTACGAGCAGTACTTC. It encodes CASSPPGQGRSYEQYF.